This T cell receptor beta chain was captured in a study of shared clonotypes between healthy human individuals. J lost 10 bases, V lost 3 bases, and 12 bases had no gene match. Germline values: CDR1 SQVTM, CDR2 ANQGSEA. The length of the CDR3 is 14 residues. Libraries were prepared by immunoSEQ multiplex PCR; TCRdb keeps only in-frame clonotypes and omits some of them. The sample includes about half a million clones, 79% seen only once; the top ten take 12%. The chain uses TRBV29-1 and TRBJ2-1; 7 bases fit TRBD2. The receptor's source is a woman aged 40 to 50 in good health. Some clones in this sample may be carry-over from other donors' samples. The sample comprised PBMCs. Here the CDR3 DNA reads TGCAGCGTTGAGGGCGGGAGAGTCTCTCGGGAGCAGTTCTTC. Translating gives CSVEGGRVSREQFF.